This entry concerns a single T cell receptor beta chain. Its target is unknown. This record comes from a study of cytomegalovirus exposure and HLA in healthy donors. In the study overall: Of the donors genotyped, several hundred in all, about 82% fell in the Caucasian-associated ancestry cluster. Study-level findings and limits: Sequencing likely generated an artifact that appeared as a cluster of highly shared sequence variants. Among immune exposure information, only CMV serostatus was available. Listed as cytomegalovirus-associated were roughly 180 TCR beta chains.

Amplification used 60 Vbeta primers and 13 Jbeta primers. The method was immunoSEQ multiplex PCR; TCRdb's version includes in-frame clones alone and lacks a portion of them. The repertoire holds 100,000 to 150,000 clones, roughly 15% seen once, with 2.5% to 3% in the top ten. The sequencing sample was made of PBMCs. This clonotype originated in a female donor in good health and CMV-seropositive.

Here the CDR3 reads CASSNWSRFTDTQYF. The CDR3, as DNA: TGTGCCAGCAGCAATTGGTCTAGGTTCACAGATACGCAGTATTTT. The chain employs TRBV2 and TRBJ2-3, with D hard to call. V lost 6 bases and J 2 bases, leaving 15 bases between the germline ends. Germline V gives CDR1 SNHLY, CDR2 FYNNEI. The CDR3 consists of 15 residues.